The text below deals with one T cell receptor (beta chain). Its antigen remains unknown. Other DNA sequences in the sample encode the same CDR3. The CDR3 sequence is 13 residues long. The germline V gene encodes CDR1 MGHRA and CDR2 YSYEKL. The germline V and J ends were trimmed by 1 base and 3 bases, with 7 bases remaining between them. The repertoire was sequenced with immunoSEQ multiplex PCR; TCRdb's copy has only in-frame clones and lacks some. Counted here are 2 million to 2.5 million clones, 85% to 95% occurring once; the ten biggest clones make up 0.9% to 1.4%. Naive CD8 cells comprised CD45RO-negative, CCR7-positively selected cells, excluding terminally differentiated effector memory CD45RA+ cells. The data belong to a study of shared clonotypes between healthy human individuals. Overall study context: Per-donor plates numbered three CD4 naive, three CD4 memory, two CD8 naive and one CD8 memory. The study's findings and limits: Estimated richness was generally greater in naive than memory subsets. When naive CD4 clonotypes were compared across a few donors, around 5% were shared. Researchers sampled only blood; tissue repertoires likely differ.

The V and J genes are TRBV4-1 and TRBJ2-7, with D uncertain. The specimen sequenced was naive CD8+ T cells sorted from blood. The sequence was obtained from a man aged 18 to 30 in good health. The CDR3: CASSQAADYEQYF. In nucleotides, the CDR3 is TGCGCCAGCAGCCAAGCCGCCGACTACGAGCAGTACTTC.